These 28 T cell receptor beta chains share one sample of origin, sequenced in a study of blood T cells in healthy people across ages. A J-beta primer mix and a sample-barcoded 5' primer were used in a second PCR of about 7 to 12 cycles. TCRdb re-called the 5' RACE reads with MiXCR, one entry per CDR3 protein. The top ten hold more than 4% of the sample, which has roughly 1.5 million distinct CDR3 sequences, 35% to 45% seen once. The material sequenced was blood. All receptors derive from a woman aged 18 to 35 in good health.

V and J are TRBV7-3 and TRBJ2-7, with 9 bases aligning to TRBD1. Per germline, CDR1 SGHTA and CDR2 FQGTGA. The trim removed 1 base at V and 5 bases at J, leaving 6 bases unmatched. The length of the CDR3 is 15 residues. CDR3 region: CASSLSWDRANEQYF. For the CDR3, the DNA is TGTGCCAGCAGCTTAAGTTGGGACAGGGCAAACGAGCAGTACTTC.

The CDR3 protein is CASSFLPGNEQYF. CDR3 DNA: TGCGCCAGCAGCTTCCTGCCCGGGAACGAGCAGTACTTC. V is TRBV5-1 and J is TRBJ2-5; tentative D call: TRBD2 (5 bases). The end of the DNA aligns better with TRBJ2-7, so the J call may be wrong. CDR1 and CDR2 from the germline V gene are SGHRS and YFSETQ. This CDR3 is 13 amino acids long.

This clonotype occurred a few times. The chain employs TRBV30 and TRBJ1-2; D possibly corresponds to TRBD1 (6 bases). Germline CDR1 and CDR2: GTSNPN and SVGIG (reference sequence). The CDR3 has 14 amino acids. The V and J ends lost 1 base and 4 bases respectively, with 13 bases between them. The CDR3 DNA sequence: TGTGCCTGGAGTGGACAGGCCGATGTCTATGGCTACACCTTC. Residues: CAWSGQADVYGYTF.

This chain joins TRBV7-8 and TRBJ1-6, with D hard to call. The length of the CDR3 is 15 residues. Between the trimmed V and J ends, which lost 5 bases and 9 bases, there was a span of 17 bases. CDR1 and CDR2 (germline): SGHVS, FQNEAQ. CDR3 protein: CASSTTGGVRSPLHF. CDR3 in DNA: TGTGCCAGCAGCACTACGGGCGGGGTACGTTCACCCCTCCACTTT.

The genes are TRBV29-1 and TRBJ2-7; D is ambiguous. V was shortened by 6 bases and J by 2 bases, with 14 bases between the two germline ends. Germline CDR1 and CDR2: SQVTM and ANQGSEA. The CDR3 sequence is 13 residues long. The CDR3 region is CSVKGAVTYEQYF. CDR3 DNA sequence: TGCAGCGTAAAGGGCGCGGTGACCTACGAGCAGTACTTC.

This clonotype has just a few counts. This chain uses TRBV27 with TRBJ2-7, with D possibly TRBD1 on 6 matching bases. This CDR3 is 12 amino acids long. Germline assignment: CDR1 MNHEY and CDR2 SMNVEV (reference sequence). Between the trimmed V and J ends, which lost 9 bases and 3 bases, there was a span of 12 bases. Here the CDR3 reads CARPQGRYEQYF. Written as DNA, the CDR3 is TGTGCCAGGCCTCAGGGGCGCTACGAGCAGTACTTC.

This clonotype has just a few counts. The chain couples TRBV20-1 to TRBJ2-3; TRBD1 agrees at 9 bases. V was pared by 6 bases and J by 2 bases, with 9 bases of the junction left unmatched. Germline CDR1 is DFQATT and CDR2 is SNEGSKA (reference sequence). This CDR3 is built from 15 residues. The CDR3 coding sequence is TGCAGTGCGGATACCGGGACAGGGTCCACAGATACGCAGTATTTT. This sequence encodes CSADTGTGSTDTQYF.

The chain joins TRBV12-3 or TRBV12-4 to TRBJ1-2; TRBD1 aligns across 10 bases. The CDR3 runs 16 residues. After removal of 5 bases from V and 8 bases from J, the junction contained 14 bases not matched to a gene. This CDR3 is CASSPDSGTGDGGYTF. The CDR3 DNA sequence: TGTGCCAGCAGTCCCGATTCCGGGACAGGGGACGGGGGCTACACCTTC.

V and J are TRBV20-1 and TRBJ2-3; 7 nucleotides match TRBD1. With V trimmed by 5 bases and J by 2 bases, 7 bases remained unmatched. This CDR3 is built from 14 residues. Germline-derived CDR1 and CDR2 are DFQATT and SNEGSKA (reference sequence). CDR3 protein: CSAYVGGLTDTQYF. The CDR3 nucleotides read TGCAGTGCTTACGTAGGGGGCCTCACAGATACGCAGTATTTT.

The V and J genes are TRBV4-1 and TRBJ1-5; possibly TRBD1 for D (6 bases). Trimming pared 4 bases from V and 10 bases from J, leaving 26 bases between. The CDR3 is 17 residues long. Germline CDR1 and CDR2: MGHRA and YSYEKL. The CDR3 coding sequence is TGCGCCAGCAGCCGAGGGGGATTGGAATCCCTAATCAGCCCCCAGCATTTT. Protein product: CASSRGGLESLISPQHF.

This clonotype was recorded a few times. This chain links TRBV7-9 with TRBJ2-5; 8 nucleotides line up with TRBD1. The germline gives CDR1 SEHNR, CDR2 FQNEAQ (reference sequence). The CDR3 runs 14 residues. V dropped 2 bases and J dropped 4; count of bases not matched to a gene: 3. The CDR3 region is CASSLTGQGETQYF. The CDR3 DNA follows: TGTGCCAGCAGCTTAACCGGACAGGGAGAGACCCAGTACTTC. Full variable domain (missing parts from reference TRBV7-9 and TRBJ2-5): DTGVSQNPRHKITKRGQNVTFRCDPISEHNRLYWYRQTLGQGPEFLTYFQNEAQLEKSRLLSDRFSAERPKGSFSTLEIQRTEQGDSAMYLCASSLTGQGETQYFGPGTRLLVL.

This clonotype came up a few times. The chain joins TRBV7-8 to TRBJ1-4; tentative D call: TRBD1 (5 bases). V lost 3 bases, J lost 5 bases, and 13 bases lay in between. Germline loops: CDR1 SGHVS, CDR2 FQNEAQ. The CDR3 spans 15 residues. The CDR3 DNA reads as TGTGCCAGCAGCTTGCAATGGGACGGCAATGAAAAACTGTTTTTT. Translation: CASSLQWDGNEKLFF.

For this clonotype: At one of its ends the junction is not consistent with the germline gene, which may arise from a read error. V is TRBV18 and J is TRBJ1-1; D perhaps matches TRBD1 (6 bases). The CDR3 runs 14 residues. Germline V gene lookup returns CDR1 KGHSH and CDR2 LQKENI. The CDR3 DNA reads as TGTGCCAGCTCACTGGGACAAATGAACACTGAACCTTTCTTT. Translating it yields CASSLGQMNTEPFF.

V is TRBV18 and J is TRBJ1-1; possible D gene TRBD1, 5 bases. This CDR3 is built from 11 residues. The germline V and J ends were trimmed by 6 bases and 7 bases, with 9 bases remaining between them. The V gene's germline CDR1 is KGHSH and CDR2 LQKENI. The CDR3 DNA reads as TGTGCCAGCTCTCCAGGGTTTGAAGCTTTCTTT. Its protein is CASSPGFEAFF.

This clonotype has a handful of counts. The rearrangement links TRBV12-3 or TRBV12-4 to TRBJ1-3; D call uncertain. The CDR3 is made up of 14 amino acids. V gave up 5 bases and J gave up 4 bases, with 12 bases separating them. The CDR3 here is CASSPGRRGNTIYF. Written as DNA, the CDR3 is TGTGCCAGCAGTCCAGGACGAAGGGGAAACACCATATATTTT.

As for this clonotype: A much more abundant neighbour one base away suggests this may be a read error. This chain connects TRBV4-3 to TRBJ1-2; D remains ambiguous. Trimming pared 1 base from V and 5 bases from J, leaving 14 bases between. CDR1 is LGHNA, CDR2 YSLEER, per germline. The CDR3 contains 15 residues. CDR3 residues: CASSQGRGGKYGYTF. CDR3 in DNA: TGCGCCAGCAGCCAAGGGCGTGGCGGAAAATATGGCTACACCTTC.

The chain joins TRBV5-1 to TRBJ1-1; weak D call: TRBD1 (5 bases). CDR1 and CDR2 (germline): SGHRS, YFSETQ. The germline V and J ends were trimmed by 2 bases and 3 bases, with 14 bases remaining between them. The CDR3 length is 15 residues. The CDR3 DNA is TGCGCCAGCAGCTTAGGTAGACCGGGGGACACTGAAGCTTTCTTT. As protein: CASSLGRPGDTEAFF.

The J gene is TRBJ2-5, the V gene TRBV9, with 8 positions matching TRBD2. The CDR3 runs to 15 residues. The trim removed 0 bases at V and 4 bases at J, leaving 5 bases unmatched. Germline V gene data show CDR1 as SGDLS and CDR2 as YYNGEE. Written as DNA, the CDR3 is TGTGCCAGCAGCGTAGGAGCGGGGGACCCAGAGACCCAGTACTTC. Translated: CASSVGAGDPETQYF. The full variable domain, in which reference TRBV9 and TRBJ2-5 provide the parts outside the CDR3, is DSGVTQTPKHLITATGQRVTLRCSPRSGDLSVYWYQQSLDQGLQFLIQYYNGEERAKGNILERFSAQQFPDLHSELNLSSLELGDSALYFCASSVGAGDPETQYFGPGTRLLVL.

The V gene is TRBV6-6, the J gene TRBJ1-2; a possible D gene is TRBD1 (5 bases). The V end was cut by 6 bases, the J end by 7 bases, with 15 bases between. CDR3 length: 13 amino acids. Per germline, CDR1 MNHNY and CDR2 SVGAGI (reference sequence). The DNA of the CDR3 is TGTGCCAGCAGACAAAACACAGGTTGTGGCTACACCTTC. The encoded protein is CASRQNTGCGYTF.

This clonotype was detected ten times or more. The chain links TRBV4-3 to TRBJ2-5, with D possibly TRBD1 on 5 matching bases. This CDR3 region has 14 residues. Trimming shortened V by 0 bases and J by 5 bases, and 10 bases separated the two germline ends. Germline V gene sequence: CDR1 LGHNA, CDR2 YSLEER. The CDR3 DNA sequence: TGCGCCAGCAGCCAAGATACAGGTCGGGAGACCCAGTACTTC. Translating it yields CASSQDTGRETQYF.

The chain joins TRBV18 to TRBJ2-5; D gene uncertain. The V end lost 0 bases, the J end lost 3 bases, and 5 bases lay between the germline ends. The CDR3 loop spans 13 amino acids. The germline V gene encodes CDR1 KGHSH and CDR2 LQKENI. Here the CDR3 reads CASSPPEEETQYF. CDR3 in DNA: TGTGCCAGCTCACCACCGGAAGAAGAGACCCAGTACTTC. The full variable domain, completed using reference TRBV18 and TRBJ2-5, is NAGVMQNPRHLVRRRGQEARLRCSPMKGHSHVYWYRQLPEEGLKFMVYLQKENIIDESGMPKERFSAEFPKEGPSILRIQQVVRGDSAAYFCASSPPEEETQYFGPGTRLLVL.

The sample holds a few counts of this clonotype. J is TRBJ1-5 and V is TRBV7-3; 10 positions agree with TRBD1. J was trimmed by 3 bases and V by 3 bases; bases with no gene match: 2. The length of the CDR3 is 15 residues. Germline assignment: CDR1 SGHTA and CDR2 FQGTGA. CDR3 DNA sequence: TGTGCCAGCAGCTTGACAGGGGGCGACAATCAGCCCCAGCATTTT. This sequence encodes CASSLTGGDNQPQHF.

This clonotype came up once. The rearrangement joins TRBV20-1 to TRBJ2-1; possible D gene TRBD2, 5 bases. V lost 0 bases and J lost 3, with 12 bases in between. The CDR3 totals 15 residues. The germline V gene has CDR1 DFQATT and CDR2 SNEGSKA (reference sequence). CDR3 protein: CSAREGRGFYNEQFF. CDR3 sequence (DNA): TGCAGTGCTAGAGAAGGACGCGGGTTCTACAATGAGCAGTTCTTC.

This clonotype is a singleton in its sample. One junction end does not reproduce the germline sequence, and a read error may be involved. CDR3 amino acids: CAGSRSGQGSYEQYF. In DNA, the CDR3 is TGCGCCGGCAGCCGTAGCGGACAGGGCTCCTACGAGCAGTACTTC. This chain links TRBV4-3 with TRBJ2-7; 8 nucleotides align to TRBD1. The CDR3 has 15 amino acids. Per the germline V gene, CDR1 is LGHNA and CDR2 is YSLEER.

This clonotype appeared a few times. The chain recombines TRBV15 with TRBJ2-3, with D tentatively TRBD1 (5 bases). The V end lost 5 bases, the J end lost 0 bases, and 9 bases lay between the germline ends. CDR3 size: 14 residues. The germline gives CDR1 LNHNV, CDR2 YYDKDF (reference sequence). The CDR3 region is CATSPDSSTDTQYF. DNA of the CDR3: TGTGCCACCAGCCCAGACAGTAGCACAGATACGCAGTATTTT.

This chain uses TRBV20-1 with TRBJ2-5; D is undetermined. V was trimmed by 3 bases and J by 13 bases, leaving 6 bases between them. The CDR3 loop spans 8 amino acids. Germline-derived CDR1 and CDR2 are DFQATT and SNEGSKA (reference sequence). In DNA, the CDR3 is TGCAGTGCTAGGCCCCCGTACTTC. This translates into CSARPPYF.

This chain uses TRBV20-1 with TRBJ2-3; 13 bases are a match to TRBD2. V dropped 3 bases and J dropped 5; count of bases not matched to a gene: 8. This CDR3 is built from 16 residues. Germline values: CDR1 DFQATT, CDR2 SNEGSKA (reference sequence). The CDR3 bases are TGCAGTGCTAGTCTGACTAGCGGGAGGTCCGGAGATACGCAGTATTTT. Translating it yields CSASLTSGRSGDTQYF.

CDR3 residues: CATSTLGDTGELFF. The CDR3 DNA reads as TGTGCCACCAGCACTCTAGGTGACACCGGGGAGCTGTTTTTT. This chain links TRBV12-3 or TRBV12-4 with TRBJ2-2; D is unclear. Trimming removed 10 bases at V and 3 bases at J, with 15 bases between. The CDR3 totals 14 residues.